This TCR beta chain was profiled in a study of T cells in Graves' hyperthyroidism and ophthalmopathy. Amplification of TCR beta CDR3 regions used RNA as the template. The TCR CDR3 first-round RT-PCR relied on the HTBI primer set. One entry per CDR3 protein, called by TCRdb with MiXCR from the multiplex PCR reads. The sample shows fewer than 400,000 distinct CDR3 sequences, over 11% of them seen only once. Study outcomes and limitations: A model built on 13 V-J features separated ophthalmopathy from stable hyperthyroidism.

This clonotype turned up a few times. The antigen remains undetermined. The authors obtained PBMCs from 10 ml of fresh peripheral blood. The TCR sequence derives from a man aged 50 to 59 with Graves' ophthalmopathy. Material: blood.

CDR3 protein: CSARLGGDTEAFF. CDR3 sequence (DNA): TGCAGTGCTAGGTTGGGGGGGGACACTGAAGCTTTCTTT. The V and J genes are TRBV20-1 and TRBJ1-1; D is perhaps TRBD1 (5 bases). Trimming removed 3 bases at V and 3 bases at J, with 11 bases between. Germline V CDR1 and CDR2: DFQATT, SNEGSKA (reference sequence). The CDR3 totals 13 residues.